What follows describes a single T cell receptor beta chain. The sample is drawn from a study of shared clonotypes between healthy human individuals. From germline, CDR1 is MNHEY and CDR2 SVGAGI. V gave up 8 bases and J gave up 5 bases, with 16 bases separating them. The length of the CDR3 is 13 residues. This table comes from immunoSEQ multiplex PCR, and its TCRdb copy is limited to in-frame clones, with some not included. The sample shows about 2 million clones, roughly 94% of them seen only once. This sequence originates from a young man in good health. The chain has TRBV6-5 and TRBJ2-7; D perhaps matches TRBD2 (6 bases). Input material: naive CD4+ T cells sorted from blood. Subset given: CD45RA+ positively selected. The CDR3 DNA reads as TGTGCCAGCCGGCGGAGGGAAGGGAACGAGCAGTACTTC. It is translated as CASRRREGNEQYF.